This TCR beta chain was found in a study of blood T cell repertoires in COVID-19. This clone was seen more than once but under ten times. The CDR3 is 14 amino acids. V lost 7 bases and J lost 9; bases outside the gene matches: 7. Germline V lookup: CDR1 LNHDA, CDR2 SQIVND (reference sequence). Only in-frame clones appear in the TCRdb table, and some are missing; sequencing was by immunoSEQ multiplex PCR. The sample yields about 370,000 clones, around 91% seen once. The chain links TRBV19 to TRBJ1-6; TRBD1 aligns across 9 bases. Material for sequencing was PBMCs or T cells enriched from blood (not recorded which). The TCR comes from a man aged 18 to 29 who had recovered from COVID-19. The CDR3 protein is CASNIQGAVSPLHF. The CDR3 region has the DNA TGTGCCAGTAACATACAGGGGGCAGTTTCACCCCTCCACTTT.